The 32 T cell receptor beta chains reported below all come from one sample, sequenced in a study of blood T cell repertoires in COVID-19. Produced via immunoSEQ multiplex PCR; TCRdb's table is partial and in-frame only. The sample lists roughly 200,000 clones, more than 70% occurring once. Source material: peripheral blood. The receptors were gathered from a man aged 35 to 55 with active or convalescent COVID-19.

The chain links TRBV6-5 to TRBJ1-3; D gene unclear. V was clipped by 7 bases and J by 0 bases, with 10 bases between them. Germline V gives CDR1 MNHEY, CDR2 SVGAGI. CDR3 length: 14 amino acids. The CDR3 DNA reads TGTGCCAGCACCTCCGGTCTCTCTGGAAACACCATATATTTT. This encodes CASTSGLSGNTIYF.

V usage is TRBV5-1 and J usage is TRBJ1-1; D call uncertain. The CDR3 is made up of 13 amino acids. Germline assignment: CDR1 SGHRS and CDR2 YFSETQ. Trimming took 4 bases from V and 5 from J, leaving 12 bases between them. The CDR3 bases are TGCGCCAGCAGCATACCAGAGGGTACTGAAGCTTTCTTT. It encodes CASSIPEGTEAFF. Using reference TRBV5-1 and TRBJ1-1 for the parts outside the CDR3, the full variable domain is KAGVTQTPRYLIKTRGQQVTLSCSPISGHRSVSWYQQTPGQGLQFLFEYFSETQRNKGNFPGRFSGRQFSNSRSEMNVSTLELGDSALYLCASSIPEGTEAFFGQGTRLTVV.

The CDR3 nucleotides read TGTGCCAGCAGTAACGGGAAGGGGGCACTGGGTGGCTACACCTTC. It specifies CASSNGKGALGGYTF. The rearrangement uses TRBV6-5 and TRBJ1-2; the match to TRBD1 covers 7 bases. The germline V gene has CDR1 MNHEY and CDR2 SVGAGI. The CDR3 extends over 15 amino acids. Losses at the gene ends were 5 bases for V and 7 bases for J; bases not matched to a gene: 13.

V gene TRBV7-2 combines with J gene TRBJ1-1, with 9 bases aligning to TRBD1. The CDR3 extends over 14 amino acids. The germline CDR1 and CDR2 sequences are SGHTA and FQGNSA. V trimming: 3 bases; J trimming: 7 bases; junction bases outside the gene matches: 6. The CDR3 DNA sequence: TGTGCCAGCAGCTTGGGACAGGGTCATCGTGAAGCTTTCTTT. Translation: CASSLGQGHREAFF.

This clone was seen a single time. The genes are TRBV7-2 and TRBJ2-2; 9 nucleotides line up with TRBD1. From germline, CDR1 is SGHTA and CDR2 FQGNSA. The V gene end was trimmed by 0 bases and the J gene end by 2 bases; junction bases not matched to a gene: 4. This CDR3 is 17 amino acids long. CDR3 sequence reads: CASSLAAQGANTGELFF. The CDR3, as DNA: TGTGCCAGCAGCTTAGCTGCACAGGGGGCAAACACCGGGGAGCTGTTTTTT.

This chain links TRBV18 with TRBJ1-2; TRBD1 matches 9 bases. This CDR3 spans 15 amino acids. V lost 4 bases, J lost 3 bases, and 6 bases stayed unmatched. The V gene's germline CDR1 is KGHSH and CDR2 LQKENI. Here the CDR3 DNA reads TGTGCCAGCTCACGGGGACAGGGAAGGGACTATGGCTACACCTTC. Its protein product is CASSRGQGRDYGYTF.

The V and J genes are TRBV30 and TRBJ1-2, with D perhaps matching TRBD1 (5 bases). V was pared by 0 bases and J by 13 bases, with 18 bases between. From germline, CDR1 is GTSNPN and CDR2 SVGIG (reference sequence). The length of the CDR3 is 13 residues. The CDR3 loop is CAWSVLGPAGPTF. The CDR3 DNA follows: TGTGCCTGGAGTGTACTCGGACCGGCGGGACCCACCTTC.

V gene TRBV5-4 combines with J gene TRBJ2-1, with D maybe TRBD2 (5 bases). Germline values: CDR1 SGHNT, CDR2 YYREEE (reference sequence). The CDR3 has 16 amino acids. Trimming removed 0 bases from V and 2 bases from J, with 12 bases in between. CDR3 sequence (DNA): TGTGCCAGCAGCTTGGGGACTTTCGGCCCCTACAATGAGCAGTTCTTC. Amino acid sequence: CASSLGTFGPYNEQFF.

DNA for the CDR3: TGTGCCAGCAGTCCCGGACAGGGGGGCAATCAGCCCCAGCATTTT. Translating gives CASSPGQGGNQPQHF. The gene calls are TRBV25-1 and TRBJ1-5, with TRBD1 identical over 10 bases. The CDR3 consists of 15 residues. CDR1 is MGHDK, CDR2 SYGVNS, per germline. V was pared by 5 bases and J by 2 bases, with 3 bases of the junction left unmatched.

The chain carries TRBV18 and TRBJ2-7; D is ambiguous. Germline assignment: CDR1 KGHSH and CDR2 LQKENI. There are 15 residues in the CDR3. V was clipped by 3 bases and J by 6 bases, with 18 bases between them. The CDR3 DNA sequence: TGTGCCAGCTCACCCCCCGGGTCTCTTACGGGCGAGCAGTACTTC. Residues: CASSPPGSLTGEQYF. Combining the CDR3 with reference TRBV18 and TRBJ2-7 gives the whole variable domain NAGVMQNPRHLVRRRGQEARLRCSPMKGHSHVYWYRQLPEEGLKFMVYLQKENIIDESGMPKERFSAEFPKEGPSILRIQQVVRGDSAAYFCASSPPGSLTGEQYFGPGTRLTVT.

DNA of the CDR3: TGTGCCAGCGGATTAGCGGGGGGGCCAGGGGATACGCAGTATTTT. Translated, it gives CASGLAGGPGDTQYF. J is TRBJ2-3 and V is TRBV7-2; the match to TRBD2 covers 11 bases. V shed 8 bases, J shed 6 bases, and the junction held 10 bases outside the gene matches. The CDR3 is 15 residues long. Germline-derived CDR1 and CDR2 are SGHTA and FQGNSA.

CDR3 sequence reads: CASSRLQGPGGTIYF. The CDR3 region has the DNA TGTGCCAGCAGCCGACTGCAGGGTCCGGGCGGCACCATATATTTT. This chain links TRBV5-5 with TRBJ1-3; possible D gene TRBD1, 5 bases. Germline values: CDR1 SGHKS, CDR2 YYEKEE (reference sequence). V lost 4 bases to trimming and J lost 9 bases, with 20 bases between them. This CDR3 spans 15 amino acids.

V gene TRBV6-1 combines with J gene TRBJ1-1, with 10 bases lining up with TRBD1. CDR1 is MNHNS, CDR2 SASEGT, per germline. The CDR3 runs to 17 residues. After removal of 1 base from V and 5 bases from J, the junction contained 10 bases not matched to a gene. The CDR3 spells CASSEGWDRGFGTEAFF. Written as DNA, the CDR3 is TGTGCCAGCAGTGAAGGATGGGACAGGGGATTTGGGACTGAAGCTTTCTTT.

This clone is medium-sized. Other DNA sequences in the sample encode the same CDR3. This chain uses TRBV6-5 with TRBJ1-5, with D possibly being TRBD1 (6 bases). V was trimmed by 4 bases and J by 2 bases, leaving 9 bases between them. CDR3 length equals 14 residues. Germline V gives CDR1 MNHEY, CDR2 SVGAGI. The CDR3 DNA reads as TGTGCCAGCAGTTGGGGGCAGGGCAATCAGCCCCAGCATTTT. Amino acids: CASSWGQGNQPQHF.

This chain joins TRBV24-1 and TRBJ2-6; D remains ambiguous. The V gene's germline CDR1 is KGHDR and CDR2 SFDVKD. V lost 6 bases and J 0 bases, leaving 8 bases between the germline ends. The CDR3 length is 15 residues. In DNA, the CDR3 is TGTGCCACCAGTAGCCGTAACTCTGGGGCCAACGTCCTGACTTTC. It specifies CATSSRNSGANVLTF.

This sequence joins TRBV3-1 (or the pseudogene TRBV3-2) and TRBJ1-3, with unresolved D. The CDR3 has 18 amino acids. Deletions cut 1 base from V and 0 bases from J, with 16 bases between. Looked up from germline, CDR1 is LGHDT and CDR2 is YNNKEL (reference sequence). CDR3 in DNA: TGTGCCAGCAGCCAAGCGCCACGAGCCGGGAGCTCTGGAAACACCATATATTTT. Translating it yields CASSQAPRAGSSGNTIYF.

CDR3 bases: TGTGCCAGTCGAGGGCTGGGGGGAGACCAGCCCCAGCATTTT. This translates into CASRGLGGDQPQHF. This chain joins TRBV19 and TRBJ1-5; tentatively, D is TRBD1 (5 bases). Germline assignment: CDR1 LNHDA and CDR2 SQIVND (reference sequence). V was cut by 8 bases and J by 7 bases, with 18 bases left in between. The CDR3 has 14 amino acids.

The rearrangement uses TRBV5-1 and TRBJ2-1; 7 positions agree with TRBD2. The J segment lost 4 bases and the V segment lost 4 bases, leaving 5 bases of the junction unmatched. The CDR3 length is 14 residues. The V gene's germline CDR1 is SGHRS and CDR2 YFSETQ. The CDR3 DNA sequence: TGCGCCAGCAGCCCTGGGGGGGTGTACAATGAGCAGTTCTTC. As protein: CASSPGGVYNEQFF.

The chain couples TRBV3-1 (or the pseudogene TRBV3-2) to TRBJ1-4; D gene uncertain. Germline V gene data show CDR1 as LGHDT and CDR2 as YNNKEL (reference sequence). Trimming pared 5 bases from V and 8 bases from J, leaving 12 bases between. This CDR3 comprises 13 residues. The CDR3 region is CASSKPGGEKLFF. CDR3 sequence (DNA): TGTGCCAGCAGCAAGCCCGGCGGGGAAAAACTGTTTTTT.

This chain joins TRBV3-1 (or the pseudogene TRBV3-2) and TRBJ2-2, with TRBD2 identical over 9 bases. Looked up from germline, CDR1 is LGHDT and CDR2 is YNNKEL (reference sequence). V dropped 1 base and J dropped 6; count of bases not matched to a gene: 12. The CDR3 length is 18 residues. The CDR3 loop reads CASSQGVGAGGQAGELFF. CDR3 nucleotides: TGTGCCAGCAGCCAAGGGGTAGGAGCGGGGGGTCAAGCCGGGGAGCTGTTTTTT.

The chain combines TRBV30 with TRBJ2-3; D unclear. This CDR3 has 11 residues. Between the trimmed V and J ends, which lost 1 base and 4 bases, there was a span of 3 bases. Germline V gene lookup returns CDR1 GTSNPN and CDR2 SVGIG (reference sequence). The CDR3 protein is CAWSAADTQYF. The DNA of the CDR3 is TGTGCCTGGAGTGCGGCAGATACGCAGTATTTT.

V is TRBV28 and J is TRBJ2-1; 9 bases are shared with TRBD1. With V trimmed by 5 bases and J by 0 bases, 5 bases remained unmatched. The CDR3 extends over 16 amino acids. Per germline, CDR1 MDHEN and CDR2 SYDVKM. The CDR3 DNA reads as TGTGCCAGCAGTCGAGGACAGGGGTACTCCTACAATGAGCAGTTCTTC. Its translation: CASSRGQGYSYNEQFF. Complete variable domain (other parts from reference TRBV28 and TRBJ2-1): DVKVTQSSRYLVKRTGEKVFLECVQDMDHENMFWYRQDPGLGLRLIYFSYDVKMKEKGDIPEGYSVSREKKERFSLILESASTNQTSMYLCASSRGQGYSYNEQFFGPGTRLTVL.

This clone is a singleton in its sample. This chain joins TRBV5-1 and TRBJ2-2, with D uncertain. This CDR3 is 16 amino acids long. Between the trimmed V and J ends, which lost 1 base and 1 base, there was a span of 11 bases. The germline V gene encodes CDR1 SGHRS and CDR2 YFSETQ. DNA of the CDR3: TGCGCCAGCAGCTTGACCGTACGAGGGAACACCGGGGAGCTGTTTTTT. Translation: CASSLTVRGNTGELFF. The full variable domain, with the rest looked up from reference TRBV5-1 and TRBJ2-2, is KAGVTQTPRYLIKTRGQQVTLSCSPISGHRSVSWYQQTPGQGLQFLFEYFSETQRNKGNFPGRFSGRQFSNSRSEMNVSTLELGDSALYLCASSLTVRGNTGELFFGEGSRLTVL.

Only one count was recorded for this clone. The chain employs TRBV5-8 and TRBJ2-2; 9 bases are shared with TRBD2. Trimming cost V 5 bases and J 3 bases; bases outside gene matches: 11. CDR3 length: 17 residues. Germline V gene sequence: CDR1 SGHTS, CDR2 YDEGEE. The CDR3 is CASSRLAGARHTGELFF. The DNA of the CDR3 is TGTGCCAGCAGTAGGTTAGCGGGAGCAAGGCACACCGGGGAGCTGTTTTTT.

V and J are TRBV4-2 and TRBJ1-2; 8 positions match TRBD1. The CDR3 sequence is 14 residues long. Germline V gene lookup returns CDR1 LGHNA and CDR2 YNFKEQ. The junction had 5 bases not matched to a gene; V was cut back by 1 base and J by 7 bases. The CDR3 region has the DNA TGTGCCAGCAGCCAAGGCTCTACAGGGGGTGGCTACACCTTC. Protein: CASSQGSTGGGYTF.

V usage is TRBV3-1 (or the pseudogene TRBV3-2) and J usage is TRBJ1-3; tentative D call: TRBD1 (5 bases). V was pared by 0 bases and J by 10 bases, with 10 bases between. Germline CDR1 and CDR2: LGHDT and YNNKEL (reference sequence). The CDR3 contains 13 residues. DNA for the CDR3: TGTGCCAGCAGCCAAGAGGCGGGGGTAACCATATATTTT. This encodes CASSQEAGVTIYF.

This clone was seen a handful of times. This chain joins TRBV7-8 and TRBJ1-1, with 11 bases identical to TRBD1. Germline values: CDR1 SGHVS, CDR2 FQNEAQ. J lost 1 base, V lost 3 bases, and 4 bases had no gene match. This CDR3 spans 16 amino acids. The CDR3 bases are TGTGCCAGCAGCTTCGGGACAGGGGGTCCGAACACTGAAGCTTTCTTT. It specifies CASSFGTGGPNTEAFF.

The chain is built from TRBV6-6 and TRBJ1-2; the D gene is possibly TRBD1 (5 bases). Germline CDR1 reads MNHNY; CDR2 reads SVGAGI (reference sequence). This CDR3 comprises 14 residues. V gave up 0 bases and J gave up 8 bases, with 13 bases separating them. The CDR3 nucleotides read TGTGCCAGCAGTTACTCTCCTGTAGGGGTCGGCTACACCTTC. It codes for CASSYSPVGVGYTF.

This chain links TRBV5-4 with TRBJ2-5; D unclear. Trimming removed 1 base at V and 5 bases at J, with 9 bases between. This CDR3 region has 13 residues. Germline loops: CDR1 SGHNT, CDR2 YYREEE (reference sequence). The CDR3 nucleotides are TGTGCCAGCAGCTTGTCTCCCTCGGAGACCCAGTACTTC. Its translation is CASSLSPSETQYF.

The chain recombines TRBV30 with TRBJ1-2; no reliable D call. Germline CDR1 reads GTSNPN; CDR2 reads SVGIG (reference sequence). This CDR3 is built from 11 residues. V was clipped by 4 bases and J by 2 bases, with 5 bases between them. The CDR3 nucleotides are TGTGCCTGGAACCAGAACTATGGCTACACCTTC. It is translated as CAWNQNYGYTF.

This chain joins TRBV5-1 and TRBJ1-4; 9 nucleotides match TRBD1. Trimming cost V 6 bases and J 5 bases; bases outside gene matches: 11. The CDR3 spans 16 residues. CDR1 and CDR2 (germline): SGHRS, YFSETQ. CDR3 protein: CASTSTGGTPNEKLFF. The CDR3 nucleotides read TGCGCCAGCACTTCGACAGGGGGGACCCCCAATGAAAAACTGTTTTTT.

Turning to this clone: This CDR3 is also generated by other DNA sequences in the sample. This rearrangement joins TRBV5-1 to TRBJ1-5; the D gene is possibly TRBD1 (5 bases). The CDR3 contains 15 residues. Germline V gene sequence: CDR1 SGHRS, CDR2 YFSETQ. V shed 0 bases and J shed 4 bases, with 11 bases lying between them. The CDR3 bases are TGCGCCAGCAGCTTGGAAGGGGTGGGAAATCAGCCCCAGCATTTT. Translated, it gives CASSLEGVGNQPQHF. Supplemented by reference TRBV5-1 and TRBJ1-5, the full variable domain reads KAGVTQTPRYLIKTRGQQVTLSCSPISGHRSVSWYQQTPGQGLQFLFEYFSETQRNKGNFPGRFSGRQFSNSRSEMNVSTLELGDSALYLCASSLEGVGNQPQHFGDGTRLSIL.